One and the same sample provided the 22 T cell receptor beta chains below, sequenced in a study of T cell responses to AZD1222 COVID-19 vaccine. Only in-frame clones appear in the TCRdb table, and some are missing; sequencing was by immunoSEQ multiplex PCR. This table has roughly 110,000 clones, about 90% appearing once. The sequencing here drew on peripheral blood, taken 28 days after the second AZD1222 dose. The receptors were gathered from an adult who received the AZD1222 COVID-19 vaccine.

To note about this clone: A much larger clone lies a single base off, so this may be a read error. The chain couples TRBV6-2 or TRBV6-3 to TRBJ2-2, with TRBD1 matching over 9 bases. With 5 bases clipped from V and 1 base from J, the junction kept 2 bases outside the gene matches. There are 15 residues in the CDR3. Germline V gives CDR1 MNHEY, CDR2 SVGEGT. The CDR3 bases are TGTGCCAGCAGTGCGGGACAGGGGAACACCGGGGAGCTGTTTTTT. As protein: CASSAGQGNTGELFF.

The CDR3 nucleotides are TGTGCCAGCAGACACGGGACAGGGTATGAAAAACTGTTTTTT. Translated: CASRHGTGYEKLFF. The chain recombines TRBV27 with TRBJ1-4; TRBD1 agrees at 9 bases. The germline V gene has CDR1 MNHEY and CDR2 SMNVEV (reference sequence). V lost 6 bases to trimming and J lost 6 bases; unmatched junction nucleotides: 5. This CDR3 is 14 amino acids long.

Only one count was recorded for this clone. This rearrangement joins TRBV7-8 to TRBJ1-1, with D tentatively TRBD1 (5 bases). Germline V gene data show CDR1 as SGHVS and CDR2 as FQNEAQ. The ends were cut back, 5 bases at V and 2 bases at J, with 15 bases in the middle. CDR3 length: 15 residues. The CDR3 loop reads CASSPQVTANTEAFF. In DNA, the CDR3 is TGTGCCAGCAGCCCGCAAGTGACAGCAAACACTGAAGCTTTCTTT.

The chain carries TRBV27 and TRBJ1-2; 10 bases are shared with TRBD1. V shed 3 bases, J shed 8 bases, and the junction held 9 bases outside the gene matches. Germline V gives CDR1 MNHEY, CDR2 SMNVEV (reference sequence). This CDR3 region has 15 residues. The CDR3 coding sequence is TGTGCCAGCAGTTTCGACGACAGGGGGCCGGGAGGCTACACCTTC. This gives the protein CASSFDDRGPGGYTF.

The chain links TRBV25-1 to TRBJ2-2, with D unresolved. The V gene's germline CDR1 is MGHDK and CDR2 SYGVNS. The CDR3 contains 15 residues. Trimming stripped 7 bases from V and 4 bases from J, with 16 bases between. CDR3: CASTSRPTGTGELFF. DNA for the CDR3: TGTGCCAGCACCTCTCGGCCTACTGGCACCGGGGAGCTGTTTTTT.

This clone was seen only once. The rearrangement joins TRBV28 to TRBJ1-1; D ambiguous. This CDR3 is 14 amino acids long. Trimming removed 4 bases from V and 12 bases from J, with 21 bases in between. Looked up from germline, CDR1 is MDHEN and CDR2 is SYDVKM. In DNA form, the CDR3 reads TGTGCCAGCAGTTCCCTTTTGAGCGGTATCAGGACTTTCTTT. This encodes CASSSLLSGIRTFF.

The chain joins TRBV15 to TRBJ2-7; D not certain. The CDR3 loop spans 13 amino acids. V lost 3 bases to trimming and J lost 5 bases, with 11 bases between them. Germline CDR1 reads LNHNV; CDR2 reads YYDKDF (reference sequence). The chain's CDR3 is CATSSHGKHEQYF. The CDR3 bases are TGTGCCACCAGCAGCCATGGAAAACACGAGCAGTACTTC.

This chain links TRBV23-1 with TRBJ2-7, with D hard to call. TRBV23-1 is flagged as an ORF with uncertain function. The CDR3 sequence is 11 residues long. V was shortened by 8 bases and J by 3 bases, with 8 bases between the two germline ends. As DNA, the CDR3 is TGCGCCAGCCCCGGGCACTACGAGCAGTACTTC. It specifies CASPGHYEQYF.

The chain employs TRBV12-3 or TRBV12-4 and TRBJ2-7; the D is unclear. This CDR3 comprises 13 residues. The V and J ends lost 6 bases and 2 bases respectively, with 11 bases between them. CDR3 residues: CASSRTVTYEQYF. The CDR3 DNA reads as TGTGCCAGCAGCCGAACAGTTACCTACGAGCAGTACTTC.

The chain is built from TRBV7-2 and TRBJ1-4; TRBD1 is a possible D gene (6 bases). Germline V gives CDR1 SGHTA, CDR2 FQGNSA. V was pared by 1 base and J by 6 bases, with 18 bases between. This CDR3 region has 17 residues. CDR3 loop: CASSLDPRRGQDEKLFF. CDR3 nucleotides: TGTGCCAGCAGCTTAGACCCGCGCAGGGGCCAGGATGAAAAACTGTTTTTT.

V usage is TRBV5-4 and J usage is TRBJ2-7, with 8 bases matching TRBD2. J lost 1 base, V lost 4 bases, and 7 bases had no gene match. The length of the CDR3 is 15 residues. Germline V lookup: CDR1 SGHNT, CDR2 YYREEE (reference sequence). DNA for the CDR3: TGTGCCAGCAGCGCGGGACTAGGGGCGTCCTACGAGCAGTACTTC. Its protein is CASSAGLGASYEQYF.

The V and J genes are TRBV11-2 and TRBJ2-1; D perhaps matches TRBD1 (5 bases). Germline CDR1 SGHAT, CDR2 FQNNGV. The V end lost 5 bases, the J end lost 1 base, and 15 bases lay between the germline ends. The CDR3 length is 16 residues. CDR3 in amino acids: CASSAGHLLSYNEQFF. CDR3 DNA: TGTGCCAGCAGCGCAGGACACCTACTTTCCTACAATGAGCAGTTCTTC.

This chain joins TRBV4-1 and TRBJ1-4; the D is unclear. Germline CDR1 and CDR2: MGHRA and YSYEKL. The CDR3 is 14 amino acids. Trimming stripped 1 base from V and 8 bases from J, with 11 bases between. CDR3 coding DNA: TGCGCCAGCAGCCAAGGACTCCTCCGGGAAAAACTGTTTTTT. Translated, it gives CASSQGLLREKLFF.

This clone is a singleton in its sample. The chain couples TRBV10-3 to TRBJ1-1; D might be TRBD1 (6 bases). V was cut by 8 bases and J by 1 base, with 11 bases left in between. CDR3 length: 13 amino acids. From germline, CDR1 is ENHRY and CDR2 SYGVKD. The CDR3 here is CAIRQERNTEAFF. In nucleotides, the CDR3 is TGTGCCATCCGACAGGAAAGGAACACTGAAGCTTTCTTT.

This chain connects TRBV3-1 (or the pseudogene TRBV3-2) to TRBJ2-7; D might be TRBD1 (6 bases). Deletions cut 5 bases from V and 6 bases from J, with 11 bases between. CDR1 LGHDT and CDR2 YNNKEL come from the germline V gene (reference sequence). This CDR3 spans 12 amino acids. The CDR3 nucleotides read TGTGCCAGCAGCTTTAACAGGGTCGAGCAGTACTTC. Its protein product is CASSFNRVEQYF.

A single count supports this clone. J is TRBJ2-7 and V is TRBV5-6; 7 nucleotides match TRBD1. CDR1 SGHDT and CDR2 YYEEEE come from the germline V gene. The V gene end was trimmed by 0 bases and the J gene end by 2 bases; junction bases not matched to a gene: 5. The CDR3 consists of 15 residues. CDR3 region: CASSLAGTATYEQYF. DNA for the CDR3: TGTGCCAGCAGCTTGGCTGGGACAGCGACCTACGAGCAGTACTTC.

This chain joins TRBV18 and TRBJ1-1; D ambiguous. Trimming pared 3 bases from V and 4 bases from J, leaving 15 bases between. The CDR3 is 15 residues long. Germline CDR1 and CDR2: KGHSH and LQKENI. CDR3 residues: CASSPGQSKTTEAFF. The DNA of the CDR3 is TGTGCCAGCTCACCGGGTCAGAGCAAGACCACTGAAGCTTTCTTT.

The V and J genes are TRBV3-1 (or the pseudogene TRBV3-2) and TRBJ2-5; possibly TRBD1 for D (5 bases). This CDR3 contains 15 residues. Trimming removed 0 bases at V and 4 bases at J, with 12 bases between. Germline values: CDR1 LGHDT, CDR2 YNNKEL (reference sequence). The CDR3 DNA reads TGTGCCAGCAGCCAAGATTGGGGCATTCTAGAGACCCAGTACTTC. It codes for CASSQDWGILETQYF.

The V gene is TRBV7-2, the J gene TRBJ1-2; no reliable D call. Germline V CDR1 and CDR2: SGHTA, FQGNSA. The CDR3 consists of 14 residues. V lost 2 bases, J lost 4 bases, and 11 bases lay in between. The CDR3 DNA sequence: TGTGCCAGCAGCTTAAAGGTAGTCATCTATGGCTACACCTTC. This sequence encodes CASSLKVVIYGYTF.

CDR3 loop: CATVLDFLQGNQPQHF. The CDR3 region has the DNA TGTGCCACCGTTTTAGATTTCCTCCAGGGCAATCAGCCCCAGCATTTT. The chain recombines TRBV28 with TRBJ1-5; D uncertain. The V end was cut by 10 bases, the J end by 2 bases, with 21 bases between. Germline CDR1 is MDHEN and CDR2 is SYDVKM. The CDR3 contains 16 residues.

The chain uses TRBV19 and TRBJ1-5; tentatively, D is TRBD1 (5 bases). Trimming removed 11 bases from V and 5 bases from J, with 16 bases in between. Looked up from germline, CDR1 is LNHDA and CDR2 is SQIVND (reference sequence). This CDR3 has 13 amino acids. The CDR3 DNA reads TGTGCCGCGGATTGGGGGACGGATCAGCCCCAGCATTTT. Translated: CAADWGTDQPQHF.

The chain combines TRBV21-1 with TRBJ2-3; the table's D gene call, TRBD2, was not cross checked with the DNA. TRBV21-1 is noted as a pseudogene. CDR3 length: 16 residues. In DNA form, the CDR3 reads TGTGCCAGCAGCAAATCGGGACTAGCTTTCACAGATACGCAGTATTTT. Translated: CASSKSGLAFTDTQYF.